Presented here are 19 T cell receptor beta chains from one specimen sequenced in a study of cytomegalovirus exposure and HLA in healthy donors. TCRdb keeps only in-frame clones here, not all; method: immunoSEQ multiplex PCR. The repertoire includes fewer than 400,000 clones, nearly 90% of them detected once, and around 1% sits in the top ten. The sample taken for sequencing was PBMCs. Every receptor here comes from a man aged 25-40 years in good health and CMV-seronegative.

The chain has TRBV30 and TRBJ2-7, with 7 bases lining up with TRBD1. The germline CDR1 and CDR2 sequences are GTSNPN and SVGIG (reference sequence). With V trimmed by 2 bases and J by 1 base, 5 bases remained unmatched. There are 14 residues in the CDR3. CDR3 residues: CAWSKVGQSYEQYF. In DNA, the CDR3 is TGTGCCTGGAGTAAGGTGGGACAGTCCTACGAGCAGTACTTC.

This chain joins TRBV19 and TRBJ2-3; maybe TRBD2 (6 bases). V dropped 7 bases and J dropped 4 bases, with 15 bases sitting between them. The CDR3 covers 14 residues. Germline CDR1 is LNHDA and CDR2 is SQIVND (reference sequence). The CDR3 loop is CASTGELNADTQYF. The CDR3 nucleotides read TGTGCCAGTACGGGAGAGCTGAACGCAGATACGCAGTATTTT. The variable domain in full, completed from reference TRBV19 and TRBJ2-3, reads DGGITQSPKYLFRKEGQNVTLSCEQNLNHDAMYWYRQDPGQGLRLIYYSQIVNDFQKGDIAEGYSVSREKKESFPLTVTSAQKNPTAFYLCASTGELNADTQYFGPGTRLTVL.

The count of this clone is one. This chain uses TRBV5-4 with TRBJ2-6; D is unclear. CDR1 and CDR2 (germline): SGHNT, YYREEE (reference sequence). Trimming took off 0 bases at V and 0 bases at J, with 7 bases between the two ends. The CDR3 totals 16 residues. CDR3 sequence reads: CASSLDTLSGANVLTF. CDR3 nucleotides: TGTGCCAGCAGCTTGGACACCCTCTCTGGGGCCAACGTCCTGACTTTC. Looking up the rest from reference TRBV5-4 and TRBJ2-6 gives the full variable domain: ETGVTQSPTHLIKTRGQQVTLRCSSQSGHNTVSWYQQALGQGPQFIFQYYREEENGRGNFPPRFSGLQFPNYSSELNVNALELDDSALYLCASSLDTLSGANVLTFGAGSRLTVL.

V and J are TRBV6-5 and TRBJ1-5; 9 bases align to TRBD1. J was trimmed by 3 bases and V by 6 bases; bases with no gene match: 6. CDR3 length: 15 residues. The germline CDR1 and CDR2 sequences are MNHEY and SVGAGI. The chain's CDR3 is CASRQQGANNQPQHF. The CDR3 DNA reads TGTGCCAGCAGGCAACAGGGGGCGAACAATCAGCCCCAGCATTTT.

The table lists this clone with a count of one. The chain recombines TRBV9 with TRBJ2-2; 8 positions match TRBD1. With V trimmed by 0 bases and J by 6 bases, 7 bases remained unmatched. The CDR3 is 16 residues long. CDR1 and CDR2 (germline): SGDLS, YYNGEE. The CDR3 nucleotides read TGTGCCAGCAGCGTAGTCGGGTCCAGGGGGCCCGGGGAGCTGTTTTTT. This encodes CASSVVGSRGPGELFF.

The chain links TRBV15 to TRBJ1-5; tentative D call: TRBD1 (5 bases). The CDR3 sequence is 17 residues long. The germline gives CDR1 LNHNV, CDR2 YYDKDF (reference sequence). Trimming cost V 3 bases and J 6 bases, with 21 bases left between them. The CDR3 nucleotides read TGTGCCACCAGCAGTGAATGGGGCCCTTCGGCCGGTCAGCCCCAGCATTTT. This sequence encodes CATSSEWGPSAGQPQHF. Supplemented by reference TRBV15 and TRBJ1-5, the full variable domain reads DAMVIQNPRYQVTQFGKPVTLSCSQTLNHNVMYWYQQKSSQAPKLLFHYYDKDFNNEADTPDNFQSRRPNTSFCFLDIRSPGLGDTAMYLCATSSEWGPSAGQPQHFGDGTRLSIL.

The chain joins TRBV5-6 to TRBJ2-5; D may be TRBD2 (6 bases). Trimming shortened V by 3 bases and J by 11 bases, and 17 bases separated the two germline ends. The CDR3 contains 13 residues. The germline V gene has CDR1 SGHDT and CDR2 YYEEEE. CDR3 sequence: CASSSRGVPVQYF. The CDR3 DNA follows: TGTGCCAGCAGCTCCCGCGGGGTCCCCGTGCAGTACTTC.

V and J are TRBV4-1 and TRBJ1-4; 9 bases match TRBD1. CDR3 size: 17 residues. Germline lookup yields CDR1 MGHRA and CDR2 YSYEKL. With 0 bases clipped from V and 8 bases from J, the junction kept 10 bases outside the gene matches. CDR3 sequence reads: CASSQDRTDRGGEKLFF. The CDR3 DNA follows: TGCGCCAGCAGCCAAGATCGTACGGACAGGGGAGGCGAAAAACTGTTTTTT.

This chain links TRBV6-1 with TRBJ2-3, with D perhaps TRBD1 (5 bases). CDR1 and CDR2 (germline): MNHNS, SASEGT. The CDR3 covers 15 residues. V was cut by 1 base and J by 2 bases, with 10 bases left in between. The CDR3 DNA reads as TGTGCCAGCAGTGAAGGGCAGGGAATCACAGATACGCAGTATTTT. Translating gives CASSEGQGITDTQYF.

This chain links TRBV29-1 with TRBJ2-2; possible D gene TRBD2, 6 bases. V was trimmed by 0 bases and J by 1 base, leaving 12 bases between them. The CDR3 is 16 residues long. CDR1 and CDR2 (germline): SQVTM, ANQGSEA. Written as DNA, the CDR3 is TGCAGCGTTGAAGATTTGGCGGGGTTGAACACCGGGGAGCTGTTTTTT. It specifies CSVEDLAGLNTGELFF.

V usage is TRBV11-3 and J usage is TRBJ2-2; TRBD1 aligns across 10 bases. After removal of 6 bases from V and 3 bases from J, the junction contained 4 bases not matched to a gene. Germline lookup yields CDR1 SGHNT and CDR2 YENEEA. The CDR3 consists of 15 residues. CDR3 sequence: CASRPGTGDTGELFF. CDR3 sequence (DNA): TGTGCCAGCAGACCCGGGACAGGGGACACCGGGGAGCTGTTTTTT.

V and J are TRBV29-1 and TRBJ1-2; D gene ambiguous. The CDR3 extends over 13 amino acids. Trimming left V 2 bases short and J 6 bases short, with 13 bases between. Germline CDR1 reads SQVTM; CDR2 reads ANQGSEA. The CDR3 sequence: CSVENRERNGYTF. In nucleotides, the CDR3 is TGCAGCGTTGAAAATCGGGAGCGGAATGGCTACACCTTC.

The chain couples TRBV7-9 to TRBJ1-2; D remains ambiguous. This CDR3 has 13 residues. The ends were cut back, 1 base at V and 7 bases at J, with 10 bases in the middle. Germline CDR1 reads SEHNR; CDR2 reads FQNEAQ (reference sequence). The CDR3: CASSLGEFRGYTF. The CDR3 nucleotides are TGTGCCAGCAGCTTAGGGGAGTTTCGTGGCTACACCTTC. The full variable domain, its missing parts supplied by reference TRBV7-9 and TRBJ1-2, is DTGVSQNPRHKITKRGQNVTFRCDPISEHNRLYWYRQTLGQGPEFLTYFQNEAQLEKSRLLSDRFSAERPKGSFSTLEIQRTEQGDSAMYLCASSLGEFRGYTFGSGTRLTVV.

This clone was recorded once. The J gene is TRBJ2-3, the V gene TRBV15; D unclear. Germline-derived CDR1 and CDR2 are LNHNV and YYDKDF (reference sequence). Trimming pared 0 bases from V and 0 bases from J, leaving 7 bases between. This CDR3 region has 15 residues. CDR3 coding DNA: TGTGCCACCAGCAGAGAACGGGTTAGCACAGATACGCAGTATTTT. Its protein product is CATSRERVSTDTQYF. The full variable domain, in which reference TRBV15 and TRBJ2-3 provide the parts outside the CDR3, is DAMVIQNPRYQVTQFGKPVTLSCSQTLNHNVMYWYQQKSSQAPKLLFHYYDKDFNNEADTPDNFQSRRPNTSFCFLDIRSPGLGDTAMYLCATSRERVSTDTQYFGPGTRLTVL.

V usage is TRBV7-9 and J usage is TRBJ1-1, with D perhaps matching TRBD1 (6 bases). This CDR3 spans 16 amino acids. V dropped 7 bases and J dropped 4 bases, with 22 bases sitting between them. Germline CDR1 reads SEHNR; CDR2 reads FQNEAQ (reference sequence). CDR3 region: CASNPARGAPSTEAFF. CDR3 DNA: TGTGCCAGCAACCCCGCCCGGGGGGCCCCAAGCACTGAAGCTTTCTTT.

The chain joins TRBV9 to TRBJ2-7, with 7 bases matching TRBD1. J was trimmed by 2 bases and V by 3 bases; bases with no gene match: 8. The V gene's germline CDR1 is SGDLS and CDR2 YYNGEE. The CDR3 runs to 15 residues. CDR3 protein: CASSATPGTAYEQYF. DNA of the CDR3: TGTGCCAGCAGCGCAACTCCCGGGACAGCCTACGAGCAGTACTTC.

The chain has TRBV5-4 and TRBJ2-2, with D uncertain. Per germline, CDR1 SGHNT and CDR2 YYREEE (reference sequence). The CDR3 totals 13 residues. V was trimmed by 5 bases and J by 2 bases, leaving 7 bases between them. The DNA of the CDR3 is TGTGCCAGCAGATCCACAAACACCGGGGAGCTGTTTTTT. This codes for CASRSTNTGELFF.

The DNA of the CDR3 is TGTGCCAGCAGTCACAGGGTCTCTGGGGCCAACGTCCTGACTTTC. Residues: CASSHRVSGANVLTF. The chain couples TRBV2 to TRBJ2-6; tentatively, D is TRBD1 (6 bases). CDR1 is SNHLY, CDR2 FYNNEI, per germline. CDR3 size: 15 residues. Trimming left V 5 bases short and J 0 bases short, with 8 bases between.

The rearrangement joins TRBV10-3 to TRBJ1-2; D might be TRBD1 (5 bases). Germline CDR1 ENHRY, CDR2 SYGVKD. The CDR3 has 15 residues. V was clipped by 3 bases and J by 1 base, with 12 bases between them. In DNA form, the CDR3 reads TGTGCCATCAGTGAACGACAGAAACATAACTATGGCTACACCTTC. Its protein is CAISERQKHNYGYTF.